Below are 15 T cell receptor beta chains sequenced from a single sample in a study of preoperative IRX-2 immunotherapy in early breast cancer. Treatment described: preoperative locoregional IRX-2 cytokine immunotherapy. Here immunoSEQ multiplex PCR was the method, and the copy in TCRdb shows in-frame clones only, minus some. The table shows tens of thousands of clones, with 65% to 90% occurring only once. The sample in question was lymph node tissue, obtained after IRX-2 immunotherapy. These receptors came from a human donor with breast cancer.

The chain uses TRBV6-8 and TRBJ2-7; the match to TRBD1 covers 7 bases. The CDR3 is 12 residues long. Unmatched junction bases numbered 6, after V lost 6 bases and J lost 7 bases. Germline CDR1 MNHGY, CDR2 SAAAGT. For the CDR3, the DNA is TGTGCCAGCAGCAGGGGGTTAGGTGAGCAGTACTTC. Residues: CASSRGLGEQYF.

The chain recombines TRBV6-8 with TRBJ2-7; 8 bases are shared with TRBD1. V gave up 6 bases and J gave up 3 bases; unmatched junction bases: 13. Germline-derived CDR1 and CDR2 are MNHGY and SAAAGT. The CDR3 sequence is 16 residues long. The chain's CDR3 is CASSPGLGQANYEQYF. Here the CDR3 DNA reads TGTGCCAGCAGCCCCGGACTGGGACAGGCGAACTACGAGCAGTACTTC.

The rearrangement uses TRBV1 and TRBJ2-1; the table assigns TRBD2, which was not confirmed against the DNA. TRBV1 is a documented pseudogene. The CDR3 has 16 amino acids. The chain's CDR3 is CASSQEGLAGDNEQFF. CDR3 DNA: TGCGCCAGCAGCCAAGAGGGACTAGCGGGGGACAATGAGCAGTTCTTC.

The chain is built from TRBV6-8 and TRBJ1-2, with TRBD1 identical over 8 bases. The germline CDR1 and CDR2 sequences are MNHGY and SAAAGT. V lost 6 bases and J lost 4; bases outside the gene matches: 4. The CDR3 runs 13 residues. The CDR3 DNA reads TGTGCCAGCAGCAACACAGGGGGCTATGGCTACACCTTC. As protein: CASSNTGGYGYTF.

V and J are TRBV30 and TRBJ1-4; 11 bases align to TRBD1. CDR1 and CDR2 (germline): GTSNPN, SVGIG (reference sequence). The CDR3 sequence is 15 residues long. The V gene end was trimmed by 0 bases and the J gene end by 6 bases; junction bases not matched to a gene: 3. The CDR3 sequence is CAWSVQGQGDEKLFF. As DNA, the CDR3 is TGTGCCTGGAGTGTACAGGGACAGGGGGATGAAAAACTGTTTTTT. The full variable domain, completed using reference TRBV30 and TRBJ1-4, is SQTIHQWPATLVQPVGSPLSLECTVEGTSNPNLYWYRQAAGRGLQLLFYSVGIGQISSEVPQNLSASRPQDRQFILSSKKLLLSDSGFYLCAWSVQGQGDEKLFFGSGTQLSVL.

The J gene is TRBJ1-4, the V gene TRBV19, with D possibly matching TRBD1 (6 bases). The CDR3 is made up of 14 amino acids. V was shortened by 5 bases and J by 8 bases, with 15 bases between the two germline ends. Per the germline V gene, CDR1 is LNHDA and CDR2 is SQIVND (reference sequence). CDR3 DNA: TGTGCCAGTAGTTGGGGCAGGGGAAGGGAAAAACTGTTTTTT. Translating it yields CASSWGRGREKLFF.

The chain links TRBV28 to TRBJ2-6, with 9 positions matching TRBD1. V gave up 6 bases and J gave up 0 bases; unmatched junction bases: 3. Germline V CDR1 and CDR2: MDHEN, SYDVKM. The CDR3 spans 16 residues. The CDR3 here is CASRRDRDSGANVLTF. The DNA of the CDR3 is TGTGCCAGCAGGAGGGACAGGGACTCTGGGGCCAACGTCCTGACTTTC.

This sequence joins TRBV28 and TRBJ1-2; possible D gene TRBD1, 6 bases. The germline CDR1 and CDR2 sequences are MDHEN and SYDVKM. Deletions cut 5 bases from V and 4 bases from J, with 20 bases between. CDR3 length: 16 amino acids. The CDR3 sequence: CASSLNLGPGAYGYTF. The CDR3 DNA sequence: TGTGCCAGCAGTCTAAATTTAGGGCCGGGGGCCTATGGCTACACCTTC.

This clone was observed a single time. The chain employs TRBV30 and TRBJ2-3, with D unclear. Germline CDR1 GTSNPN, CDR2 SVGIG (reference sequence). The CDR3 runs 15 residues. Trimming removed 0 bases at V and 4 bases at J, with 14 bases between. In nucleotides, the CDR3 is TGTGCCTGGAGTGTACTTAGGCAGCTGCCAGATACGCAGTATTTT. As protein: CAWSVLRQLPDTQYF.

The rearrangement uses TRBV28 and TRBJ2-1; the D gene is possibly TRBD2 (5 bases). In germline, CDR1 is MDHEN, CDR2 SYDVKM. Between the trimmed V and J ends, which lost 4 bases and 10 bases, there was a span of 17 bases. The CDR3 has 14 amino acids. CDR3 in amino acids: CASSSPATSGEQFF. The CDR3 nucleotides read TGTGCCAGCAGTTCCCCTGCGACCAGCGGAGAGCAGTTCTTC.

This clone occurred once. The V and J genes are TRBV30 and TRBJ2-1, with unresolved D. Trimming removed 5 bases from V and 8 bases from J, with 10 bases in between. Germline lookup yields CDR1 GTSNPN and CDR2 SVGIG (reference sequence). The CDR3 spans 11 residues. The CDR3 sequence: CAWAVGYEQFF. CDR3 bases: TGTGCCTGGGCAGTAGGCTATGAGCAGTTCTTC.

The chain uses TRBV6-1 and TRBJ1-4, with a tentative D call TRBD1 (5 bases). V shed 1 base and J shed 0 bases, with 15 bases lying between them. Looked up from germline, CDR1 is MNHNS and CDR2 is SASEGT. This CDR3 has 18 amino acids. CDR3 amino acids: CASSEEDSYLATNEKLFF. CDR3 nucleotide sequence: TGTGCCAGCAGTGAAGAAGACAGCTACCTTGCAACTAATGAAAAACTGTTTTTT.

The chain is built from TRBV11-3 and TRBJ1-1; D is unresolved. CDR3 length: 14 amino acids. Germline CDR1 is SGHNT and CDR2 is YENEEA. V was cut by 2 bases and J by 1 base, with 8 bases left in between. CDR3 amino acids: CASSLYSENTEAFF. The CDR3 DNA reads TGTGCCAGCAGCTTATACTCCGAGAACACTGAAGCTTTCTTT.

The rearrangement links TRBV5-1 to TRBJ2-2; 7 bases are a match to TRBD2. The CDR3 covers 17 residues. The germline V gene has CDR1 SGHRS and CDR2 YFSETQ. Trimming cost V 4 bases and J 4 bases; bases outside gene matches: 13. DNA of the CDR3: TGCGCCAGCAGCCCTTCCCCGAGCGGGGTCTTCACCGGGGAGCTGTTTTTT. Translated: CASSPSPSGVFTGELFF.

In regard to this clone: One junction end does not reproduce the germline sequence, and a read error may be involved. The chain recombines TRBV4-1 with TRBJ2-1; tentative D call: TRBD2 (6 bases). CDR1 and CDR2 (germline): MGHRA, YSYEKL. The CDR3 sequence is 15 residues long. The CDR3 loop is CTSSHQRVSYNEQFF. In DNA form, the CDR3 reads TGCACCAGCAGCCATCAGCGGGTCTCCTACAATGAGCAGTTCTTC.